These 8 T cell receptor beta chains were sequenced from one sample in a study of shared clonotypes between healthy human individuals. Using immunoSEQ multiplex PCR, the repertoire was profiled, and TCRdb retains in-frame clones only, with some absent. Here the sample spans about 2.4 million clones, 80% to 95% being singletons. The sample consisted of naive CD4+ T cells from PBMCs. Subset indicated: CD45RA+ positively selected. These receptors originate from a man between 18 and 29 years old in good health. Some clones in this sample may be carry-over from other donors' samples.

This chain connects TRBV5-4 to TRBJ2-2; 13 nucleotides match TRBD2. There are 17 residues in the CDR3. Looked up from germline, CDR1 is SGHNT and CDR2 is YYREEE (reference sequence). The V segment lost 4 bases and the J segment 4 bases; nucleotides outside the gene matches: 7. The DNA of the CDR3 is TGTGCCAGCAGCAAGGATACTAGCGGGAGGGCCACCGGGGAGCTGTTTTTT. It translates to CASSKDTSGRATGELFF.

V is TRBV28 and J is TRBJ1-2, with TRBD1 as a possible D gene (5 bases). Trimming removed 3 bases at V and 1 base at J, with 9 bases between. This CDR3 spans 14 amino acids. Looked up from germline, CDR1 is MDHEN and CDR2 is SYDVKM. CDR3 bases: TGTGCCAGCAGTTTCCCAGGGCGTAACTATGGCTACACCTTC. As protein: CASSFPGRNYGYTF.

The chain joins TRBV6-4 to TRBJ2-2; 10 bases agree with TRBD2. Germline V gene lookup returns CDR1 MRHNA and CDR2 SNTAGT. The CDR3 sequence is 16 residues long. V trimming: 5 bases; J trimming: 4 bases; junction bases outside the gene matches: 7. The CDR3 loop is CASSSGAGGRTGELFF. CDR3 nucleotide sequence: TGTGCCAGCAGTTCGGGAGCGGGAGGGCGCACCGGGGAGCTGTTTTTT.

V usage is TRBV2 and J usage is TRBJ2-1; TRBD1 matches 7 bases. CDR3 length: 16 residues. Unmatched junction bases numbered 13, after V lost 6 bases and J lost 5 bases. The germline CDR1 and CDR2 sequences are SNHLY and FYNNEI. The CDR3 sequence is CASSPDPGQHHNEQFF. CDR3 bases: TGTGCCAGCAGCCCCGATCCGGGACAGCACCACAATGAGCAGTTCTTC.

The gene calls are TRBV29-1 and TRBJ2-7; D is unclear. The germline CDR1 and CDR2 sequences are SQVTM and ANQGSEA. The V and J ends lost 7 bases and 3 bases respectively, with 22 bases between them. This CDR3 contains 15 residues. CDR3 residues: CSAKTQLKGVYEQYF. CDR3 in DNA: TGCAGCGCCAAGACACAACTAAAAGGTGTCTACGAGCAGTACTTC.

The chain recombines TRBV9 with TRBJ2-1; possibly TRBD2 for D (5 bases). The CDR3 sequence is 17 residues long. Trimming shortened V by 4 bases and J by 1 base, and 18 bases separated the two germline ends. Germline CDR1 reads SGDLS; CDR2 reads YYNGEE. The CDR3: CASSSRLVALSYNEQFF. CDR3 coding DNA: TGTGCCAGCAGCTCCCGACTGGTAGCGTTGTCCTACAATGAGCAGTTCTTC.

In the case of this clone: At the DNA level, this CDR3 is encoded by other sequences in the same sample as well. The chain uses TRBV7-2 and TRBJ2-3; tentative D call: TRBD2 (6 bases). The V and J ends lost 4 bases and 0 bases respectively, with 8 bases between them. This CDR3 has 14 residues. Germline V gene sequence: CDR1 SGHTA, CDR2 FQGNSA. CDR3 residues: CASSSGTSTDTQYF. The CDR3 coding sequence is TGTGCCAGCAGCTCCGGGACTAGCACAGATACGCAGTATTTT.

This chain joins TRBV28 and TRBJ1-2; 7 bases align to TRBD1. CDR3 size: 15 residues. The ends lost 5 bases at V and 2 bases at J; junction bases unmatched: 8. Germline loops: CDR1 MDHEN, CDR2 SYDVKM. The CDR3 bases are TGTGCCAGCAGTGTACGACAGGGAGGAAACTATGGCTACACCTTC. It encodes CASSVRQGGNYGYTF.